This T cell receptor beta chain was sequenced in a study of T cells after yellow fever vaccination. The study, taken as a whole, reports: Re-detected after boosting: most primary clones, almost 97% of CD4 and around 86% of CD8. A secondary response was less intense yet reached its peak sooner, at day 5 versus 15. Abundant bulk-derived clonotypes could contaminate FACS-sorted repertoires.

UMIs were added to TCR cDNA along with a universal primer site when it was made by 5'RACE template switching. MiXCR, run by TCRdb on the 5' RACE reads, gives a single entry per CDR3 protein. The repertoire has about 350,000 distinct CDR3 sequences, 8% to 9.5% of them found once; the top ten carry roughly 18%. The germline CDR1 and CDR2 sequences are SGHVS and FNYEAQ. This CDR3 is 14 amino acids long. V was cut by 5 bases and J by 6 bases, with 13 bases left in between. Points on this clonotype: As yet, its antigen is unknown.

This TCR was sampled from a man aged 18 to 30 who received the YFV17D yellow fever vaccine. The sequenced sample was PBMCs, obtained about 41 days after the first yellow fever vaccination. The V gene is TRBV7-6, the J gene TRBJ1-4, with D possibly matching TRBD1 (5 bases). Written as DNA, the CDR3 is TGTGCCAGCAGCCGAAACGGGGGAGATGAAAAACTGTTTTTT. It encodes CASSRNGGDEKLFF.